The source of this T cell receptor (beta chain) is a study of CD8+CD57+ T cells in acquired aplastic anemia. Looking at the study overall: The DNA of sorted CD4+ and CD8+ cells averaged approximately 3.4 ug. Healthy donors yielded some 9.9 million CD4+ cell reads on average. Study observations and caveats: Patients were compared with controls for CD8+ Simpson's diversity, and no significant difference emerged.

Profiling that covered TCR beta VDJ and CDR3 relied on genomic DNA as its template. TCRdb independently ran MiXCR on the reads; one entry per CDR3 protein. The sample shows around 170,000 distinct CDR3 sequences, 45% to 50% of them seen only once. In the case of this clonotype: What it binds is not known. Since a much larger clone is just one base distant, this may be a read error. The conserved final phenylalanine or tryptophan is absent from the CDR3, which likely points to a read error.

The TCR comes from a human donor in good health. The material sequenced was sorted CD4+, CD8+, or CD8+CD57+ T cells (not recorded which) from PBMCs.

The CDR3 DNA follows: TGTGCCAGCAGCCAAGTCCCAGGTGGGAATCAGCCCCAGCATCTT. This sequence encodes CASSQVPGGNQPQHL. This chain joins TRBV4-2 and TRBJ1-5; D remains unclear. The V end was cut by 1 base, the J end by 4 bases, with 11 bases between. The germline CDR1 and CDR2 sequences are LGHNA and YNFKEQ. The CDR3 is 15 amino acids.